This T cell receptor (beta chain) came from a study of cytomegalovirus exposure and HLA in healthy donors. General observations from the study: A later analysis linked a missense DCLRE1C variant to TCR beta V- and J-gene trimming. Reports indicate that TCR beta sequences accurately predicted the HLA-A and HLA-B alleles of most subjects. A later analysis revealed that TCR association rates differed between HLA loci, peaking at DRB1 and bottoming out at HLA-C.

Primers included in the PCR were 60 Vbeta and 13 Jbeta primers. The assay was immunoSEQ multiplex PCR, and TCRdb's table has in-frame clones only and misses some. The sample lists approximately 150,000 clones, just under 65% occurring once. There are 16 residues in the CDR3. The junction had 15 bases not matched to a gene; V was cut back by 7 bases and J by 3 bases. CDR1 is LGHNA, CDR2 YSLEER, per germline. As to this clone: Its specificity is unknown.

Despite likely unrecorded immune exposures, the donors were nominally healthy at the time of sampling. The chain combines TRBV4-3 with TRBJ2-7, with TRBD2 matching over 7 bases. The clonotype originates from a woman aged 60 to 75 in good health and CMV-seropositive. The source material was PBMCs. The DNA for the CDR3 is TGCGCCAGCAAAGGACTAGACTCTCGAGGGAACTACGAGCAGTACTTC. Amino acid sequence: CASKGLDSRGNYEQYF.